The TCR beta chain described here comes from a study of cytomegalovirus exposure and HLA in healthy donors. Study in general: The 120 or so validation repertoires were produced on the same platform as the approximately 620 repertoires of the first cohort. This was reported in a later analysis. Whole-study findings and limits: Altogether, 150 to 200 TCR beta chains were recorded as cytomegalovirus-associated. For most TCR sequences rarity was the rule, although some public TCRs occurred in many donors.

Donors were drawn from the approximately 120-subject validation cohort, separate from the approximately 620-subject first cohort. V lost 3 bases and J 1 base, leaving 10 bases between the germline ends. The CDR3 is 15 amino acids. Germline V CDR1 and CDR2: MNHNS, SASEGT. The table came from immunoSEQ multiplex PCR; TCRdb's copy has only in-frame clones and leaves some out. The data show a few hundred thousand clones, approximately 91% seen once. Concerning this clone: Its matching antigen is unknown.

The chain employs TRBV6-1 and TRBJ1-5; D not resolved. This clonotype was obtained from a young man in good health and CMV-seronegative. The sequenced sample was PBMCs. The CDR3 nucleotides read TGTGCCAGCAGTGAGGCCAGACTAAGCAATCAGCCCCAGCATTTT. Translating it yields CASSEARLSNQPQHF.